The source of this T cell receptor beta chain is a study of T cells expressing NK-cell markers. Study information: The eight sequenced donors comprised seven who were HCMV-seropositive and one who was seronegative. Findings and caveats of the study: One observes that, in a few donors, these clonotypes were also the leading ones within the CD3+CD56-NKG2C+ fraction. The dominant NKG2C+ clonotypes represented about 1.0-7.0% of CD8+ T cells in several donors.

Comment on this clonotype: Its antigen remains unknown.

UMIs were included in TCR beta cDNA generated by 5'RACE template switching. With the 5' RACE reads reprocessed, TCRdb shows one record per CDR3 protein and no DNA. The sample table includes about 260,000 distinct CDR3 sequences. The CDR3 has 15 amino acids. Germline V lookup: CDR1 LGHNA, CDR2 YSLEER. This clonotype originated in a young man in good health. The rearrangement links TRBV4-3 to TRBJ2-7; as DNA is missing, the TRBD1 call by TCRdb cannot be tested. The sample consisted of blood T cells: a sorted CD56 or NKG2C T cell subset, CD4+ or CD8+ T cells, or bulk PBMC T cells (not recorded which). This CDR3 reads CASSQDGTGIYEQYF.